This is a list of T cell receptor beta chains from one sample in a study of breast tumors, draining lymph nodes, adjacent tissues. MiXCR was run by TCRdb on the multiplex PCR reads, yielding one entry per CDR3 protein. The sample holds some 130,000 distinct CDR3 sequences, about a fifth seen once. Material: axillary lymph node tissue. The receptors shown here come from a female donor with breast cancer. Some clones in this sample may be carry-over from other donors' samples. Both conserved end residues are part of each CDR3. The D gene is left open where the match is weak. Size is stated as how often the clone was seen (once, few, many) or a class if it is expanded.

CDR3nt: TGTGCCAGCAGTTACTCGGCCGGGCAACCCACAGATACGCAGTATTTT
CDR3aa: CASSYSAGQPTDTQYF
j_gene: TRBJ2-3
d_gene: .
v_gene: TRBV6-5
abundance: many

CDR3nt: TGCGCCAGCAGCTTGGACGAGGGAAGCTACAATGAGCAGTTCTTC
CDR3aa: CASSLDEGSYNEQFF
j_gene: TRBJ2-1
d_gene: .
v_gene: TRBV5-1
abundance: many

CDR3nt: TGTGCCAGCAGTTACTCGACAGGGGGCCCTTATAATTCACCCCTCCACTTT
CDR3aa: CASSYSTGGPYNSPLHF
j_gene: TRBJ1-6
d_gene: TRBD1
v_gene: TRBV6-5
abundance: many

CDR3nt: TGTGCCAGCAGCCTAAGACTAGCGGTTCTCTCCTACGAGCAGTACTTC
CDR3aa: CASSLRLAVLSYEQYF
j_gene: TRBJ2-7
d_gene: TRBD2
v_gene: TRBV7-2
abundance: many

CDR3nt: TGTGCCATCAGCAACCGGGACAGGGGTTCACCCCTCCACTTT
CDR3aa: CAISNRDRGSPLHF
j_gene: TRBJ1-6
d_gene: TRBD1
v_gene: TRBV10-3
abundance: many

CDR3nt: TGTGCCAGCAGCCGGGGCCGCCTGACTAGCGGGAGTTACAATGAGCAGTTCTTC
CDR3aa: CASSRGRLTSGSYNEQFF
j_gene: TRBJ2-1
d_gene: TRBD2
v_gene: TRBV12-3/TRBV12-4
abundance: many

CDR3nt: TGTGCCAGTACGCCCTATGTTGATAACTATGGCTACACCTTC
CDR3aa: CASTPYVDNYGYTF
j_gene: TRBJ1-2
d_gene: .
v_gene: TRBV19
abundance: many

CDR3nt: TGTGCCAGCAGCTTAATTGGACACTCGAACACCGGGGAGCTGTTTTTT
CDR3aa: CASSLIGHSNTGELFF
j_gene: TRBJ2-2
d_gene: .
v_gene: TRBV7-9
abundance: many

CDR3nt: TGTGCCAGCAGTTTAGAGGGGACTACCCCGCGACCCCTCCACTTT
CDR3aa: CASSLEGTTPRPLHF
j_gene: TRBJ1-6
d_gene: .
v_gene: TRBV28
abundance: many

CDR3nt: TGTGCCAGCAGCCAAAACTACTACAATGAGCAGTTCTTC
CDR3aa: CASSQNYYNEQFF
j_gene: TRBJ2-1
d_gene: .
v_gene: TRBV14
abundance: many